What follows is one T cell receptor beta chain and its context. Antigen unknown. Losses at the gene ends were 5 bases for V and 4 bases for J; bases not matched to a gene: 10. Germline V lookup: CDR1 MNHEY, CDR2 SMNVEV (reference sequence). The length of the CDR3 is 15 residues. The data belong to a study of graft-versus-host responses after intestinal transplantation. Whole-study context: Recipients were all induced with anti-thymocyte globulin, then given tacrolimus and steroids for around three years. Study-level results: Investigators detected GvH clones in recipient marrow, with some emerging earlier in ileum or blood. Allografts carried high graft-versus-host to host-versus-graft clonal ratios in patients having graft-donor T cell macrochimerism.

The table came from immunoSEQ multiplex PCR; TCRdb's copy has only in-frame clones and leaves some out. Of around 110,000 clones listed, 75% to 95% are singletons. The rearrangement links TRBV27 to TRBJ1-2, with 7 bases fitting TRBD1. This material consisted of unstimulated CD4+ T cells sorted from spleen or lymph node cells, taken before intestinal transplant. This sequence was found in a human donor who received an intestinal transplant. In nucleotides, the CDR3 is TGTGCCAGCAGTCCCCAGACAGGGCGAGCCTATGGCTACACCTTC. Its translation is CASSPQTGRAYGYTF.